A single sample gave rise to the 10 T cell receptor beta chains below, sequenced in a study of CD8+ T cells in alopecia areata. Extracted RNA was reverse transcribed, and the resulting cDNA served as sequencing template. Repertoires were generated with immunoSEQ multiplex PCR, while TCRdb's copy carries only in-frame clones and drops some. The data show 150,000 or so clones, 80% to 90% seen once. This specimen was CD8+ T cells sorted from blood, taken at week 0. Receptor source: a human donor with alopecia areata.

V usage is TRBV29-1 and J usage is TRBJ2-1; TRBD2 matches 7 bases. The V gene's germline CDR1 is SQVTM and CDR2 ANQGSEA. V was pared by 6 bases and J by 4 bases, with 9 bases of the junction left unmatched. The length of the CDR3 is 14 residues. In DNA, the CDR3 is TGCAGCGTAACCTTAGCGGGTGTTTACAATGAGCAGTTCTTC. Translated, it gives CSVTLAGVYNEQFF.

This rearrangement joins TRBV9 to TRBJ2-1; TRBD2 matches at 12 bases. Germline CDR1 and CDR2: SGDLS and YYNGEE. CDR3 length: 15 residues. Losses at the gene ends were 0 bases for V and 6 bases for J; bases not matched to a gene: 1. In DNA, the CDR3 is TGTGCCAGCAGCGTAGCGACTAGCGGGAGCAATGAGCAGTTCTTC. It specifies CASSVATSGSNEQFF.

The chain carries TRBV19 and TRBJ2-2; TRBD2 aligns across 9 bases. Looked up from germline, CDR1 is LNHDA and CDR2 is SQIVND (reference sequence). This CDR3 contains 15 residues. V shed 6 bases, J shed 7 bases, and the junction held 9 bases outside the gene matches. The CDR3, as DNA: TGTGCCAGTAGCGTAGCGGGAGACTACATCGGGGAGCTGTTTTTT. This encodes CASSVAGDYIGELFF.

The chain combines TRBV7-8 with TRBJ2-7; 14 nucleotides line up with TRBD2. Germline loops: CDR1 SGHVS, CDR2 FQNEAQ. Trimming at V came to 5 bases and at J to 3 bases, leaving 15 bases not matched to a gene. The CDR3 consists of 19 residues. CDR3 loop: CASSPQGLAGASTRYEQYF. Written as DNA, the CDR3 is TGTGCCAGCAGCCCACAGGGACTAGCGGGAGCTTCCACGCGCTACGAGCAGTACTTC.

V and J are TRBV27 and TRBJ2-1; no clear D gene. Germline V gives CDR1 MNHEY, CDR2 SMNVEV (reference sequence). Trimming removed 5 bases from V and 4 bases from J, with 3 bases in between. This CDR3 spans 11 amino acids. The CDR3: CASSRYNEQFF. CDR3 in DNA: TGTGCCAGCAGTAGATACAATGAGCAGTTCTTC.

The genes are TRBV27 and TRBJ2-7; D gene unclear. With 0 bases removed from V and 6 bases from J, the gap between germline ends came to 6 bases. Germline assignment: CDR1 MNHEY and CDR2 SMNVEV (reference sequence). This CDR3 comprises 12 residues. The CDR3 loop is CASSLSTPEQYF. DNA for the CDR3: TGTGCCAGCAGTTTATCGACTCCCGAGCAGTACTTC.

The V gene is TRBV19, the J gene TRBJ2-5; D is undetermined. The end of the DNA fits TRBJ2-7 better, so the J call may be wrong. Per the germline V gene, CDR1 is LNHDA and CDR2 is SQIVND (reference sequence). The CDR3 has 14 amino acids. CDR3 DNA sequence: TGTGCCAGTAGTATAGACCAGAGTTCCTACGAGCAGTACTTC. Its translation: CASSIDQSSYEQYF.

V usage is TRBV18 and J usage is TRBJ2-7, with TRBD1 matching over 8 bases. V trimming: 2 bases; J trimming: 5 bases; junction bases outside the gene matches: 8. The CDR3 has 15 residues. Germline V gene data show CDR1 as KGHSH and CDR2 as LQKENI. The CDR3 coding sequence is TGTGCCAGCTCACCAGCATCTCCGACAGGGGACGAGCAGTACTTC. It encodes CASSPASPTGDEQYF.

The V and J genes are TRBV29-1 and TRBJ2-7; D gene unclear. V dropped 0 bases and J dropped 5 bases, with 8 bases sitting between them. CDR3 size: 12 residues. Germline CDR1 SQVTM, CDR2 ANQGSEA. CDR3 sequence reads: CSVEEGIDEQYF. The CDR3 nucleotides are TGCAGCGTTGAAGAGGGTATCGACGAGCAGTACTTC.

The chain uses TRBV27 and TRBJ1-2; TRBD1 matches 7 bases. Trimming at V came to 2 bases and at J to 8 bases, leaving 17 bases not matched to a gene. CDR3 length equals 17 residues. Germline CDR1 and CDR2: MNHEY and SMNVEV (reference sequence). The CDR3 loop is CASSLRGGTDRVKGYTF. The CDR3 DNA follows: TGTGCCAGCAGTTTAAGGGGCGGTACTGACAGGGTTAAAGGCTACACCTTC.